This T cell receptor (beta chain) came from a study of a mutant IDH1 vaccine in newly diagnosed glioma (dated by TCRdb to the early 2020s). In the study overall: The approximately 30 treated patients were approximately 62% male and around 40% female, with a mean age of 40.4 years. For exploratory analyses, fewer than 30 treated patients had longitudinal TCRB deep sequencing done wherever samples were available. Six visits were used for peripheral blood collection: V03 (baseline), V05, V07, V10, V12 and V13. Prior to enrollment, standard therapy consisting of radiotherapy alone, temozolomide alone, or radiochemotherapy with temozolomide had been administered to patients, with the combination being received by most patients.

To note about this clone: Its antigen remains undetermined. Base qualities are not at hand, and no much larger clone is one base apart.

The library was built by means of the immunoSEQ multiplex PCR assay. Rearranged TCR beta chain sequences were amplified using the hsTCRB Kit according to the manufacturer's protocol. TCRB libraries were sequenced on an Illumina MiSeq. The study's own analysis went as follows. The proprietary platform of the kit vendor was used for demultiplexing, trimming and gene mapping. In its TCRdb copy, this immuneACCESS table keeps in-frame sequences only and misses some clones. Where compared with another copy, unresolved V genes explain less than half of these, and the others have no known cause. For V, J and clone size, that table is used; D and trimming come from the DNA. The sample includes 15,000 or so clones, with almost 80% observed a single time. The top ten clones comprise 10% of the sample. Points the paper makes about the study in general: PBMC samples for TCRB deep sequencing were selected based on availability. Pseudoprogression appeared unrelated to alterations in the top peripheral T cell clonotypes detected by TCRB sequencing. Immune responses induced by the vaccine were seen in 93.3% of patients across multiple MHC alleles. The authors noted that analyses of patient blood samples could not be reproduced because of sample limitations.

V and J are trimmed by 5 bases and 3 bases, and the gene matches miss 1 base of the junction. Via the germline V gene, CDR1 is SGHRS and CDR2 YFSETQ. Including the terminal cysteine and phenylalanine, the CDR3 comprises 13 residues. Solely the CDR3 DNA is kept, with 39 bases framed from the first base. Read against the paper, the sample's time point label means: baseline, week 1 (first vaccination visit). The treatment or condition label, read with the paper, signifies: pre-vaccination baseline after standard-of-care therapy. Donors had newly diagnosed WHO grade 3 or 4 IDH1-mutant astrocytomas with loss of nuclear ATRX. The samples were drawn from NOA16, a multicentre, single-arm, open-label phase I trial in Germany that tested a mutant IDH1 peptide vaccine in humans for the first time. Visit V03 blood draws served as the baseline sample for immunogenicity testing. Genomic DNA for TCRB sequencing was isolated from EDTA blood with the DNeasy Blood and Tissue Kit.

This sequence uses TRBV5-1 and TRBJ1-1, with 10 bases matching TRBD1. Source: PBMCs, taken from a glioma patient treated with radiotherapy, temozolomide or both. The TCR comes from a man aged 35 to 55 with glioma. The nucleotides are TGCGCCAGCAGGGACAGGGGGTACACTGAAGCTTTCTTT. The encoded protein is CASRDRGYTEAFF.